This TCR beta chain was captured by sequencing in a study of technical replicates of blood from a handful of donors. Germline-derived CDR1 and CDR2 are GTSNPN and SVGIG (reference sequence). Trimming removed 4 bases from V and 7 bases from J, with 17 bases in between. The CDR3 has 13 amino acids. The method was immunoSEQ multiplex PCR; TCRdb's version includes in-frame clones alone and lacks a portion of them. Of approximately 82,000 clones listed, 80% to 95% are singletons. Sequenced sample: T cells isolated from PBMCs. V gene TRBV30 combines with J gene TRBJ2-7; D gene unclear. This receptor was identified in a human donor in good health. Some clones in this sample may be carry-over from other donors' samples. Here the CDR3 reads CAWTGLDIREQYF. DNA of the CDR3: TGTGCCTGGACCGGTCTTGACATAAGGGAGCAGTACTTC.